The T cell receptor beta chain under discussion was sequenced for a study of T-cell reconstitution after alpha-beta-depleted transplantation in children. Unique molecular identifiers were built into the TCRbeta library. TCRdb reprocessed the PCR reads with MiXCR, giving one entry per CDR3 protein. The sample yields hundreds of thousands of distinct CDR3 sequences, approximately 15% seen once. Germline V gene sequence: CDR1 SGHRS, CDR2 YFSETQ. The CDR3 runs 17 residues. The V gene lost 3 bases and the J gene lost 0 bases, with 13 bases spanning the gap. Points from the study as a whole: As was reported, about two months after transplant, alpha-beta T cells came from several hundred expanded graft clones. For some patients, TCRbeta diversity was high at day 60 because of recipient T cells and thymic progenitors that survived. Diversity and T-cell counts at one year after transplant derived mostly from new T cells.

This clonotype was seen more than once but under ten times. The antigen remains undetermined. Sequencing used PBMCs, mostly from graft donor cells, obtained 360 days after TCRalphabeta/CD19-depleted stem cell transplant. The genes are TRBV5-1 and TRBJ2-6, with TRBD2 as a possible D gene (6 bases). The receptor comes from a male patient aged 2-10 years who had a stem cell transplant for acute lymphoblastic leukemia, so the T cells may come from the graft donor. CDR3 bases: TGCGCCAGCAGCTGGGGGGTACCGACCTCTGGGGCCAACGTCCTGACTTTC. This translates into CASSWGVPTSGANVLTF.